The rows below give T cell receptor beta chains drawn from one sample of a study of identical twins. TCRdb itself ran the 5' RACE reads through MiXCR, one entry per CDR3 protein. In the table there are about 790,000 distinct CDR3 sequences, roughly 18% of which are singletons. These data were also filed under a second study, of T cells expressing NK-cell markers.

Sequences were obtained from PBMCs. These receptors were collected from a woman younger than 30 in good health. CDR3s include the opening cysteine and the closing phenylalanine or tryptophan. D genes are given only for firm matches. Size values are once, few and many counts, or a class for expanded clones, and some rows have none.

CASSSLAGGQDTQYF,TGTGCCAGCAGTTCACTAGCGGGGGGGCAAGATACGCAGTATTTT,many,TRBV6-4,TRBJ2-3,TRBD2
CSAGYRTSSYEQYF,TGCAGTGCTGGATACAGGACGAGCTCCTACGAGCAGTACTTC,-,TRBV20-1,TRBJ2-7,-
CASSQRRTGGVYEQYF,TGTGCCAGCAGCCAAAGGAGGACAGGGGGGGTCTACGAGCAGTACTTC,few,TRBV3-1,TRBJ2-7,TRBD1
CAISESLGGYEQYF,TGTGCCATCAGTGAGTCGCTCGGGGGCTACGAGCAGTACTTC,few,TRBV10-3,TRBJ2-7,-
CASSSARPNRDPDTQYF,TGTGCCAGCAGCTCGGCGAGACCAAACCGCGACCCAGATACGCAGTATTTT,few,TRBV7-2,TRBJ2-3,-
CASSSAGTGVQDTQYF,TGTGCCAGCAGTTCCGCCGGGACAGGGGTTCAAGATACGCAGTATTTT,-,TRBV6-5,TRBJ2-3,TRBD1
CASTLLGRDNNEQFF,TGCGCCAGCACCCTCTTGGGCAGGGATAACAATGAGCAGTTCTTC,-,TRBV5-1,TRBJ2-1,-
CSVAGSSVNTEAFF,TGCAGCGTCGCCGGGTCCTCGGTGAACACTGAAGCTTTCTTT,-,TRBV29-1,TRBJ1-1,-
CSVVPAGYNEQFF,TGCAGCGTTGTACCAGCGGGTTACAATGAGCAGTTCTTC,few,TRBV29-1,TRBJ2-1,-
CASSVDGRPAEQYF,TGTGCCAGCAGCGTAGACGGCAGGCCAGCCGAGCAGTACTTC,-,TRBV9,TRBJ2-7,-
CASSLGQDASF,TGTGCCAGCAGTTTAGGTCAGGACGCTTCCTTC,-,TRBV12-3/TRBV12-4,TRBJ2-7,-
CASSYGGDSPLHF,TGTGCCAGCAGTTACGGGGGGGACTCACCCCTCCACTTT,few,TRBV6-5,TRBJ1-6,-
CSAKNDRAGGYTF,TGCAGTGCTAAAAACGACAGGGCGGGTGGCTACACCTTC,-,TRBV20-1,TRBJ1-2,TRBD1
CSAKGLAYNEQFF,TGCAGTGCTAAGGGACTGGCCTACAATGAGCAGTTCTTC,-,TRBV20-1,TRBJ2-1,-
CASSPTSGSGPDTQYF,TGTGCCAGCAGCCCTACTAGCGGGAGTGGGCCAGATACGCAGTATTTT,few,TRBV6-2/TRBV6-3,TRBJ2-3,TRBD2
CASKLGGTQETQYF,TGCGCCAGCAAGCTCGGGGGGACCCAAGAGACCCAGTACTTC,-,TRBV5-1,TRBJ2-5,TRBD2
CSASGAGVPDTQYF,TGCAGTGCTAGCGGTGCGGGAGTCCCAGATACGCAGTATTTT,-,TRBV20-1,TRBJ2-3,TRBD2
CSARTSGGAGETQYF,TGCAGTGCGCGGACTAGCGGGGGGGCCGGAGAGACCCAGTACTTC,few,TRBV20-1,TRBJ2-5,TRBD2
CASSLRAKRGGGEQYF,TGTGCCAGCAGTCTACGGGCTAAGCGGGGTGGGGGCGAGCAGTACTTC,-,TRBV12-3/TRBV12-4,TRBJ2-7,TRBD2
CASSPSGQGINYEQYF,TGTGCCAGCAGTCCCAGCGGACAGGGGATAAATTACGAGCAGTACTTC,-,TRBV12-3/TRBV12-4,TRBJ2-7,TRBD1
CASSEASSYEQYF,TGTGCCAGCAGTGAGGCCAGCTCCTACGAGCAGTACTTC,few,TRBV2,TRBJ2-7,-
CASSFPRGEQYF,TGCGCCAGCAGCTTTCCCAGAGGCGAGCAGTACTTC,-,TRBV5-1,TRBJ2-7,-
CASSSPQDYNSPLHF,TGTGCCAGCAGCTCGCCCCAGGACTATAATTCACCCCTCCACTTT,-,TRBV5-6,TRBJ1-6,-
CASSPPGRGGLTYEQYF,TGTGCCAGCTCACCACCTGGTCGCGGGGGGCTTACCTACGAGCAGTACTTC,few,TRBV18,TRBJ2-7,TRBD2
CASSLDPVNRAGNTIYF,TGTGCCAGCAGCTTAGACCCCGTGAACAGGGCTGGAAACACCATATATTTT,few,TRBV11-2,TRBJ1-3,-
CASGYRDQPQHF,TGTGCCAGCGGGTACAGGGATCAGCCCCAGCATTTT,-,TRBV27,TRBJ1-5,-
CSAPEVGAQYF,TGCAGTGCCCCGGAGGTGGGGGCCCAGTACTTC,few,TRBV20-1,TRBJ2-5,-
CASSVDLGAGVEQFF,TGTGCCAGCAGCGTAGATCTGGGGGCGGGCGTTGAGCAGTTCTTC,-,TRBV9,TRBJ2-1,-
CSVEVPSGGWPGNEQFF,TGCAGCGTTGAAGTTCCAAGCGGGGGGTGGCCAGGCAATGAGCAGTTCTTC,-,TRBV29-1,TRBJ2-1,TRBD2
CASSSFAGRADYGYTF,TGTGCCAGCAGCTCATTCGCGGGACGGGCCGACTATGGCTACACCTTC,-,TRBV7-6,TRBJ1-2,-
CSAPGSGGELNYGYTF,TGCAGTGCCCCGGGGTCGGGGGGAGAGCTCAACTATGGCTACACCTTC,-,TRBV20-1,TRBJ1-2,-
CASSSSPAGYTF,TGTGCCAGCAGCAGTAGCCCCGCTGGCTACACCTTC,-,TRBV12-3/TRBV12-4,TRBJ1-2,-
CSVGGLAAGQYF,TGCAGCGTTGGTGGCCTTGCGGCGGGCCAGTACTTC,few,TRBV29-1,TRBJ2-5,-
CASSWGGTNEKLFF,TGCGCCAGCAGCTGGGGAGGCACTAATGAAAAACTGTTTTTT,-,TRBV5-1,TRBJ1-4,-
CAWSTQGNEQFF,TGTGCCTGGAGTACACAGGGCAATGAGCAGTTCTTC,-,TRBV30,TRBJ2-1,-
CASSAATGLSYEQYF,TGTGCCAGCAGCGCCGCTACGGGTCTAAGCTACGAGCAGTACTTC,-,TRBV11-2,TRBJ2-7,-
CASSLTSGDPQFF,TGCGCCAGCAGCTTGACTAGCGGAGACCCGCAGTTCTTC,few,TRBV5-1,TRBJ2-1,TRBD2
CASIAGDGVGGYTF,TGTGCCAGCATTGCCGGAGACGGGGTCGGTGGCTACACCTTC,few,TRBV25-1,TRBJ1-2,-
CSAQRGDSYNEQFF,TGCAGTGCTCAGCGGGGGGACTCCTACAATGAGCAGTTCTTC,-,TRBV20-1,TRBJ2-1,TRBD2
CASSQWQGSGTGELFF,TGTGCCAGCAGCCAATGGCAGGGATCCGGCACCGGGGAGCTGTTTTTT,-,TRBV4-2,TRBJ2-2,-
CASSTWDRGQETQYF,TGTGCCAGCAGCACTTGGGACAGGGGGCAAGAGACCCAGTACTTC,-,TRBV5-5,TRBJ2-5,TRBD1
CASSPPGGGKQYF,TGCGCCAGCAGCCCTCCAGGGGGAGGAAAGCAGTACTTC,-,TRBV5-1,TRBJ2-7,-